This passage covers 15 T cell receptor beta chains from one sample sequenced in a study of T-cell reconstitution after alpha-beta-depleted transplantation in children. For TCRbeta, the library was prepared with unique molecular identifiers. TCRdb reanalysed the PCR reads using MiXCR and keeps one entry per CDR3 protein. The table has around 450,000 distinct CDR3 sequences, over 40% seen once. Sequences were derived from PBMCs, sampled before TCRalphabeta/CD19-depleted stem cell transplant. These receptors were obtained from a girl aged 2 to 10 with aplastic anemia, due to receive a stem cell transplant.

The CDR3 loop is CASSLTTRSTDTQYF. The CDR3 DNA sequence: TGCGCCAGCAGTCTGACTACCCGTAGCACAGATACGCAGTATTTT. V is TRBV5-1 and J is TRBJ2-3; D may be TRBD2 (5 bases). Germline V gene sequence: CDR1 SGHRS, CDR2 YFSETQ. CDR3 length: 15 amino acids. Trimming pared 5 bases from V and 0 bases from J, leaving 13 bases between.

This clonotype showed up just a few times. The rearrangement uses TRBV6-1 and TRBJ1-5, with 8 bases lining up with TRBD1. V lost 4 bases, J lost 9 bases, and 5 bases stayed unmatched. The CDR3 is made up of 13 amino acids. The germline V gene has CDR1 MNHNS and CDR2 SASEGT. Written as DNA, the CDR3 is TGTGCCAGCAGTGGCACAGGGGGGAGGCCCCAGCATTTT. Residues: CASSGTGGRPQHF.

This clonotype was detected many times. CDR3 DNA sequence: TGCGCCAGCAGCAGGGACCTAAGGAACACCGGGGAGCTGTTTTTT. Protein sequence: CASSRDLRNTGELFF. This chain connects TRBV5-1 to TRBJ2-2; D tentatively reads TRBD1 or TRBD2 (5 bases each). CDR3 length: 15 amino acids. The germline V and J ends were trimmed by 4 bases and 1 base, with 11 bases remaining between them. Germline V gives CDR1 SGHRS, CDR2 YFSETQ. Complete variable domain (other parts from reference TRBV5-1 and TRBJ2-2): KAGVTQTPRYLIKTRGQQVTLSCSPISGHRSVSWYQQTPGQGLQFLFEYFSETQRNKGNFPGRFSGRQFSNSRSEMNVSTLELGDSALYLCASSRDLRNTGELFFGEGSRLTVL.

V gene TRBV6-2 or TRBV6-3 combines with J gene TRBJ1-2; D is uncertain. Looked up from germline, CDR1 is MNHEY and CDR2 is SVGEGT. This CDR3 has 14 residues. V was pared by 0 bases and J by 6 bases, with 11 bases between. In nucleotides, the CDR3 is TGTGCCAGCAGTTACTCGACTCCTGGGCATGGCTACACCTTC. Its translation: CASSYSTPGHGYTF.

The table lists this clonotype with many counts. The V gene is TRBV5-1, the J gene TRBJ1-2, with a possible D match to TRBD1 (5 bases). Germline V gene data show CDR1 as SGHRS and CDR2 as YFSETQ. CDR3 length: 18 amino acids. V was cut by 0 bases and J by 0 bases, with 18 bases left in between. CDR3: CASSLAPGPNLANYGYTF. The CDR3 coding sequence is TGCGCCAGCAGCTTGGCCCCGGGACCGAACTTAGCTAACTATGGCTACACCTTC.

CDR3 region: CASSPSGSMGSRAEQFF. The CDR3 DNA follows: TGTGCCAGCAGTCCTAGCGGGAGCATGGGCTCTCGGGCTGAGCAGTTCTTC. The chain joins TRBV6-4 to TRBJ2-1, with 10 positions matching TRBD2. The CDR3 is made up of 17 amino acids. J lost 9 bases, V lost 5 bases, and 16 bases had no gene match. The germline V gene encodes CDR1 MRHNA and CDR2 SNTAGT.

This chain connects TRBV2 to TRBJ1-1; no firm D call. Trimming took off 4 bases at V and 1 base at J, with 7 bases between the two ends. Germline V gene lookup returns CDR1 SNHLY and CDR2 FYNNEI. The CDR3 is 13 amino acids. CDR3 sequence (DNA): TGTGCCAGCAGTGGTGGAGAGAACACTGAAGCTTTCTTT. Amino acid sequence: CASSGGENTEAFF.

In this sample, this clonotype turned up once. The chain recombines TRBV11-1 with TRBJ2-3; possibly TRBD1 for D (6 bases). Germline assignment: CDR1 SGHAT and CDR2 FQDESV (reference sequence). The length of the CDR3 is 18 residues. Trimming took 5 bases from V and 0 from J, leaving 21 bases between them. The CDR3 bases are TGTGCCAGCAGCCCGACAACAGGGACGGCGGTGAGCACAGATACGCAGTATTTT. It is translated as CASSPTTGTAVSTDTQYF. Complete variable domain (other parts from reference TRBV11-1 and TRBJ2-3): EAEVAQSPRYKITEKSQAVAFWCDPISGHATLYWYRQILGQGPELLVQFQDESVVDDSQLPKDRFSAERLKGVDSTLKIQPAELGDSAMYLCASSPTTGTAVSTDTQYFGPGTRLTVL.

The V and J genes are TRBV15 and TRBJ2-1, with D unclear. V lost 0 bases and J 4 bases, leaving 13 bases between the germline ends. The CDR3 extends over 16 amino acids. Germline V gene data show CDR1 as LNHNV and CDR2 as YYDKDF (reference sequence). The CDR3 DNA reads TGTGCCACCAGCAGAGATGGCACTGAAGGGTACAATGAGCAGTTCTTC. Translating gives CATSRDGTEGYNEQFF.

The V gene is TRBV4-1, the J gene TRBJ2-7, with D uncertain. The germline gives CDR1 MGHRA, CDR2 YSYEKL. This CDR3 has 13 amino acids. The germline V and J ends were trimmed by 1 base and 6 bases, with 10 bases remaining between them. The CDR3 DNA follows: TGCGCCAGCAGCCAAGCGATGGCAGGCGAGCAGTACTTC. It codes for CASSQAMAGEQYF.

The rearrangement uses TRBV20-1 and TRBJ1-2; D uncertain. Deletions cut 3 bases from V and 7 bases from J, with 9 bases between. The CDR3 is 11 amino acids. Germline values: CDR1 DFQATT, CDR2 SNEGSKA (reference sequence). CDR3 sequence (DNA): TGCAGTGCTAGTCCTGCTAGTGGCTACACCTTC. Its translation: CSASPASGYTF.

This clonotype was found a few times. The CDR3 bases are TGCAGTGCTCGGGGGCGGCCACGGGACACTGAAGCTTTCTTT. It translates to CSARGRPRDTEAFF. This sequence joins TRBV20-1 and TRBJ1-1, with D perhaps TRBD1 (6 bases). Germline values: CDR1 DFQATT, CDR2 SNEGSKA (reference sequence). The CDR3 is 14 residues long. V shed 5 bases and J shed 3 bases, with 16 bases lying between them.

The chain recombines TRBV12-3 or TRBV12-4 with TRBJ2-3; no definite D call. Trimming shortened V by 4 bases and J by 3 bases, and 8 bases separated the two germline ends. The CDR3 covers 13 residues. The DNA for the CDR3 is TGTGCCAGCAGTTATCTATTTACAGATACGCAGTATTTT. Translated, it gives CASSYLFTDTQYF.

The V and J genes are TRBV20-1 and TRBJ2-2, with 14 bases that match TRBD2. After removal of 6 bases from V and 5 bases from J, the junction contained 11 bases not matched to a gene. CDR3 length: 17 residues. CDR1 is DFQATT, CDR2 SNEGSKA, per germline (reference sequence). CDR3 nucleotide sequence: TGCAGTGCCATGATGACTAGCGGGGGGGCCTTGACCGGGGAGCTGTTTTTT. This codes for CSAMMTSGGALTGELFF.

This clonotype was detected a few times. This sequence joins TRBV7-9 and TRBJ1-6; D is perhaps TRBD1 (6 bases). The germline V gene encodes CDR1 SEHNR and CDR2 FQNEAQ (reference sequence). The length of the CDR3 is 14 residues. V was shortened by 2 bases and J by 10 bases, with 12 bases between the two germline ends. CDR3 nucleotides: TGTGCCAGCAGCTTAACAGGGTCGGGATCACCCCTCCACTTT. This translates into CASSLTGSGSPLHF.